The 27 T cell receptor beta chains below were found in one sample sequenced in a study of CD8 T cells in Susac syndrome. An amount of RNA that ranged from roughly 0.5 to 1 ug was reverse transcribed with random hexamers. MiXCR, applied by TCRdb to the immunoSEQ multiplex PCR reads, yields one record per CDR3 protein. Of some 120,000 distinct CDR3 sequences listed, 92% are singletons. Sequencing was carried out using CD4+ T cells from PBMCs. All receptors come from a human donor in good health.

The rearrangement links TRBV4-3 to TRBJ1-6, with no clear D. Germline CDR1 and CDR2: LGHNA and YSLEER. The CDR3 is made up of 13 amino acids. Trimming removed 4 bases from V and 8 bases from J, with 9 bases in between. The CDR3 DNA reads TGCGCCAGCAGCCCCCGTCTCGATTCACCCCTCCACTTT. Its protein is CASSPRLDSPLHF.

On this clonotype: The junction departs from the called germline gene at one end, perhaps through a read error. The chain uses TRBV7-2 and TRBJ2-2; 7 positions agree with TRBD2. Germline V gene lookup returns CDR1 SGHTA and CDR2 FQGNSA. The CDR3 runs to 14 residues. CDR3 sequence reads: CASSLAGNTGELFF. Here the CDR3 DNA reads TGTGCCAGCAGTTTAGCGGGGAACACCGGGGAGCTGTTTTTT.

The gene calls are TRBV27 and TRBJ2-2; TRBD2 matches at 14 bases. The V segment lost 5 bases and the J segment 7 bases; nucleotides outside the gene matches: 6. CDR3 length: 16 amino acids. CDR1 and CDR2 (germline): MNHEY, SMNVEV (reference sequence). The CDR3: CASSPGTSGGGGELFF. In DNA, the CDR3 is TGTGCCAGCAGTCCCGGGACTAGCGGGGGAGGCGGGGAGCTGTTTTTT.

The DNA of the CDR3 is TGCGCCAGCAGCCAAGCGAGACACGAGTCCTACGAGCAGTACTTC. Translation: CASSQARHESYEQYF. The rearrangement joins TRBV4-3 to TRBJ2-7; no clear D. Trimming removed 1 base at V and 1 base at J, with 11 bases between. CDR1 LGHNA and CDR2 YSLEER come from the germline V gene. The CDR3 contains 15 residues.

The chain links TRBV20-1 to TRBJ2-7, with D tentatively TRBD1 (5 bases). The germline CDR1 and CDR2 sequences are DFQATT and SNEGSKA (reference sequence). Trimming stripped 3 bases from V and 6 bases from J, with 18 bases between. The CDR3 runs 14 residues. CDR3 sequence (DNA): TGCAGTGCTAGTAGTGGACAAGGCCTTTCCGAGCAGTACTTC. Its protein product is CSASSGQGLSEQYF.

The chain joins TRBV6-6 to TRBJ1-1; D might be TRBD1 (6 bases). This CDR3 spans 15 amino acids. CDR1 MNHNY and CDR2 SVGAGI come from the germline V gene (reference sequence). V was cut by 2 bases and J by 5 bases, with 15 bases left in between. The CDR3 bases are TGTGCCAGCAGTTACACCGCTGGGGGCTATACTGAAGCTTTCTTT. Encoded protein: CASSYTAGGYTEAFF.

This rearrangement joins TRBV18 to TRBJ2-1, with 8 bases identical to TRBD2. The trim removed 2 bases at V and 0 bases at J, leaving 0 bases unmatched. CDR3 size: 15 residues. From germline, CDR1 is KGHSH and CDR2 LQKENI. CDR3 protein: CASSPTSGSYNEQFF. CDR3 bases: TGTGCCAGCTCACCAACTAGCGGCTCCTACAATGAGCAGTTCTTC.

The chain couples TRBV29-1 to TRBJ2-1; TRBD2 might be the D (7 bases). Trimming took off 1 base at V and 3 bases at J, with 19 bases between the two ends. The CDR3 runs 17 residues. Germline V gives CDR1 SQVTM, CDR2 ANQGSEA. The CDR3 region has the DNA TGCAGCGTTGAAGCTCGCTCGGGGGGCGACCTCTACAATGAGCAGTTCTTC. It codes for CSVEARSGGDLYNEQFF.

The CDR3 region is CSVEGAGGHTGELFF. CDR3 nucleotide sequence: TGCAGCGTTGAAGGCGCAGGGGGCCACACCGGGGAGCTGTTTTTT. J is TRBJ2-2 and V is TRBV29-1; 8 bases map to TRBD1. Germline CDR1 reads SQVTM; CDR2 reads ANQGSEA. J lost 3 bases, V lost 1 base, and 4 bases had no gene match. This CDR3 is built from 15 residues.

The rearrangement joins TRBV19 to TRBJ1-1; D is uncertain. This CDR3 is 15 amino acids long. Trimming stripped 7 bases from V and 0 bases from J, with 15 bases between. Germline CDR1 and CDR2: LNHDA and SQIVND (reference sequence). For the CDR3, the DNA is TGTGCCAGTACCGGAAACGCGAACCTGAACACTGAAGCTTTCTTT. The encoded protein is CASTGNANLNTEAFF.

The V and J genes are TRBV20-1 and TRBJ1-3; 8 bases are shared with TRBD1. J gave up 1 base and V 4 bases, and 12 bases lay outside the gene matches. From germline, CDR1 is DFQATT and CDR2 SNEGSKA (reference sequence). The CDR3 contains 17 residues. The DNA of the CDR3 is TGCAGTGCTACTACAGGGGGAAACTTAAGGTCTGGAAACACCATATATTTT. This translates into CSATTGGNLRSGNTIYF.

The genes are TRBV28 and TRBJ2-3; D not resolved. The CDR3 extends over 13 amino acids. Germline V gene data show CDR1 as MDHEN and CDR2 as SYDVKM. Between the trimmed V and J ends, which lost 7 bases and 3 bases, there was a span of 11 bases. Here the CDR3 reads CASTGGRTDTQYF. The CDR3 nucleotides read TGTGCCAGCACTGGCGGAAGGACAGATACGCAGTATTTT.

The chain employs TRBV2 and TRBJ1-5, with 8 bases fitting TRBD1. V was pared by 5 bases and J by 4 bases, with 4 bases of the junction left unmatched. In germline, CDR1 is SNHLY, CDR2 FYNNEI. The length of the CDR3 is 14 residues. CDR3 sequence reads: CASSYGQGNQPQHF. DNA for the CDR3: TGTGCCAGCAGTTATGGACAGGGAAATCAGCCCCAGCATTTT.

The chain couples TRBV6-2 or TRBV6-3 to TRBJ2-2; TRBD2 aligns across 11 bases. There are 17 residues in the CDR3. V gave up 5 bases and J gave up 4 bases; unmatched junction bases: 9. In germline, CDR1 is MNHEY, CDR2 SVGEGT. The CDR3 loop reads CASSPSTSGARTGELFF. The CDR3 DNA follows: TGTGCCAGCAGTCCATCGACTAGCGGGGCCCGCACCGGGGAGCTGTTTTTT.

The CDR3, as DNA: TGTGCCAGCAGTTACCGACTCAACCTGGCTCCCCCTGGGGCCAACGTCCTGACTTTC. Amino acids: CASSYRLNLAPPGANVLTF. This sequence joins TRBV6-5 and TRBJ2-6; D is unclear. Germline CDR1 is MNHEY and CDR2 is SVGAGI. CDR3 length equals 19 residues. V was cut by 2 bases and J by 2 bases, with 19 bases left in between.

J is TRBJ2-7 and V is TRBV6-2 or TRBV6-3, with D perhaps matching TRBD2 (6 bases). CDR1 is MNHEY and CDR2 is SVGEGT in the germline V gene. CDR3 length: 13 residues. V was trimmed by 8 bases and J by 5 bases, leaving 16 bases between them. CDR3 nucleotides: TGTGCCAGCGGAAGGTCCGGAGGGAACGAGCAGTACTTC. This encodes CASGRSGGNEQYF.

The chain couples TRBV11-2 to TRBJ1-1; D gene uncertain. Germline values: CDR1 SGHAT, CDR2 FQNNGV. This CDR3 spans 15 amino acids. The ends were cut back, 6 bases at V and 1 base at J, with 15 bases in the middle. CDR3 DNA sequence: TGTGCCAGCAGACCAAAACCCGGTGGGAACACTGAAGCTTTCTTT. Protein sequence: CASRPKPGGNTEAFF.

J is TRBJ2-1 and V is TRBV11-2; D is unresolved. CDR1 and CDR2 from the germline V gene are SGHAT and FQNNGV. Trimming took 4 bases from V and 6 from J, leaving 7 bases between them. The CDR3 is 12 amino acids. Here the CDR3 reads CASSSGRNEQFF. In DNA form, the CDR3 reads TGTGCCAGCAGCTCCGGTCGCAATGAGCAGTTCTTC.

This chain connects TRBV5-1 to TRBJ2-2; 12 nucleotides match TRBD1. CDR1 is SGHRS and CDR2 is YFSETQ in the germline V gene. The V and J ends lost 4 bases and 6 bases, in that order; junction bases with no gene match: 10. The CDR3 is 17 residues long. CDR3 DNA: TGCGCCAGCAGCACTTATCCCGGGACAGGGGGCCCCGGGGAGCTGTTTTTT. Protein: CASSTYPGTGGPGELFF.

A few counts support this clonotype. CDR3 sequence (DNA): TGTGCCAGCAGTGATCCGGATCCATACTACGAGCAGTACTTC. Amino acids: CASSDPDPYYEQYF. J is TRBJ2-7 and V is TRBV25-1; D is ambiguous. From germline, CDR1 is MGHDK and CDR2 SYGVNS. V lost 3 bases to trimming and J lost 3 bases, with 12 bases between them. The CDR3 consists of 14 residues.

The chain joins TRBV3-1 to TRBJ2-5; either TRBD1 or TRBD2 may supply D (5 bases each). The germline CDR1 and CDR2 sequences are LGHDT and YNNKEL (reference sequence). The CDR3 runs 15 residues. Trimming took off 1 base at V and 2 bases at J, with 11 bases between the two ends. CDR3 sequence (DNA): TGTGCCAGCAGCCAAGGGGGGAAGGAACAAGAGACCCAGTACTTC. It specifies CASSQGGKEQETQYF.

V usage is TRBV4-2 and J usage is TRBJ1-6; D remains unclear. The V gene's germline CDR1 is LGHNA and CDR2 YNFKEQ. The germline V and J ends were trimmed by 0 bases and 10 bases, with 16 bases remaining between them. This CDR3 has 16 residues. This CDR3 reads CASSQELDVGSSPLHF. The CDR3 nucleotides read TGTGCCAGCAGCCAAGAGCTAGACGTTGGGTCCTCACCCCTCCACTTT.

The rearrangement uses TRBV19 and TRBJ2-2; 10 nucleotides line up with TRBD2. The germline CDR1 and CDR2 sequences are LNHDA and SQIVND (reference sequence). This CDR3 is built from 16 residues. Trimming removed 3 bases from V and 6 bases from J; junction bases left unmatched: 7. CDR3 coding DNA: TGTGCCAGTAGTATCGTCGCTAGCGGGAGTTCCGGGGAGCTGTTTTTT. This encodes CASSIVASGSSGELFF.

In nucleotides, the CDR3 is TGTGCCAGTAGTGATTATACTAGCGGGAGGAGAAATGAGCAGTTCTTC. It is translated as CASSDYTSGRRNEQFF. V and J are TRBV19 and TRBJ2-1, with 12 bases matching TRBD2. The CDR3 sequence is 16 residues long. Germline V gene lookup returns CDR1 LNHDA and CDR2 SQIVND (reference sequence). The ends lost 5 bases at V and 7 bases at J; junction bases unmatched: 9.

The chain couples TRBV6-2 or TRBV6-3 to TRBJ1-1; 8 nucleotides match TRBD1. The CDR3 length is 13 residues. Germline CDR1 MNHEY, CDR2 SVGEGT. The V gene end was trimmed by 10 bases and the J gene end by 6 bases; junction bases not matched to a gene: 10. Here the CDR3 DNA reads TGTGCCACCCTAGGACAGGGAAGGCCTGAAGCTTTCTTT. This encodes CATLGQGRPEAFF.

The chain has TRBV30 and TRBJ1-1; 7 bases map to TRBD1. Trimming cost V 2 bases and J 4 bases; bases outside gene matches: 4. This CDR3 contains 13 residues. CDR1 is GTSNPN and CDR2 is SVGIG in the germline V gene (reference sequence). The CDR3 sequence is CAWSPGGPTEAFF. CDR3 sequence (DNA): TGTGCCTGGAGTCCAGGGGGTCCCACTGAAGCTTTCTTT.

The chain couples TRBV7-9 to TRBJ2-3, with a weak D call TRBD2 (5 bases). Per germline, CDR1 SEHNR and CDR2 FQNEAQ (reference sequence). Trimming removed 4 bases at V and 7 bases at J, with 12 bases between. The CDR3 runs to 13 residues. CDR3 protein: CASSSDSVNTQYF. As DNA, the CDR3 is TGTGCCAGCAGCTCCGATAGCGTGAATACGCAGTATTTT.